This is a list of T cell receptor beta chains from one sample in a study of PD-L1 blockade in urothelial cancer. Profiled with immunoSEQ multiplex PCR; TCRdb holds only in-frame clones, not every one. The sample contains approximately 52,000 clones, approximately 72% of which appear only once. The input for sequencing was PBMCs, taken around atezolizumab (anti-PD-L1) treatment. Receptors were obtained from a man between 65 and 85 years old with urothelial cancer. CDR3s include the opening cysteine and the closing phenylalanine or tryptophan. The D gene is left open where the match is weak. Some rows have no size entry. The others give once, few or many, or a class for an expanded clone.

D,J,V,size,CDR3,DNA
TRBD2,TRBJ2-3,TRBV2,NA,CASSKGLAGGESSTDTQYF,TGTGCCAGCAGTAAGGGACTAGCGGGAGGAGAGTCTAGCACAGATACGCAGTATTTT
NA,TRBJ2-5,TRBV5-4,NA,CASSLKETQETQYF,TGTGCCAGCAGCTTGAAGGAGACTCAAGAGACCCAGTACTTC
NA,TRBJ2-5,TRBV4-2,NA,CASSQRESEYQETQYF,TGTGCCAGCAGCCAGAGAGAGAGCGAGTACCAAGAGACCCAGTACTTC
TRBD1,TRBJ1-1,TRBV19,once,CASRQQGATEAFF,TGTGCCAGTAGACAACAGGGGGCGACTGAAGCTTTCTTT
NA,TRBJ2-5,TRBV5-1,few,CASRAESLETQYF,TGCGCCAGCAGGGCGGAGAGTCTAGAGACCCAGTACTTC
NA,TRBJ1-1,TRBV28,few,CASRISPGHLNTEAFF,TGTGCCAGCAGAATCTCACCGGGACACTTAAACACTGAAGCTTTCTTT
NA,TRBJ2-1,TRBV5-1,NA,CASSLEGGVASDEQFF,TGCGCCAGCAGCTTGGAAGGTGGGGTAGCGTCCGATGAGCAGTTCTTC
NA,TRBJ2-3,TRBV9,NA,CASSALEGRDTQYF,TGTGCCAGCAGCGCCCTGGAGGGTAGGGATACGCAGTATTTT
NA,TRBJ1-2,TRBV7-2,NA,CASTTGSSNYGYTF,TGTGCCAGCACTACCGGGTCTTCTAACTATGGCTACACCTTC
TRBD2,TRBJ2-7,TRBV6-1,NA,CASNAGTSGKYEQYF,TGTGCCAGCAACGCCGGGACTAGCGGGAAGTACGAGCAGTACTTC
NA,TRBJ1-6,TRBV6-1,NA,CASSGRPRGDSPLHF,TGTGCCAGCAGTGGGAGGCCCCGTGGGGATTCACCCCTCCACTTT
NA,TRBJ2-7,TRBV14,NA,CASSQARYEQYF,TGTGCCAGCAGCCAAGCTAGGTACGAGCAGTACTTC
NA,TRBJ2-5,TRBV6-1,NA,CASSDFLETQYF,TGTGCCAGCAGTGATTTCCTGGAGACCCAGTACTTC
TRBD2,TRBJ2-1,TRBV7-2,few,CASSLVGLAPNNEQFF,TGTGCCAGCAGCTTAGTCGGACTAGCCCCCAACAATGAGCAGTTCTTC
TRBD1,TRBJ2-7,TRBV18,NA,CASSPIGTGGFEEQYF,TGTGCCAGCTCACCAATTGGGACAGGGGGTTTTGAAGAGCAGTACTTC
TRBD1,TRBJ2-1,TRBV19,NA,CASSPWDSRYNEQFF,TGTGCCAGTAGTCCCTGGGACAGCCGGTACAATGAGCAGTTCTTC
NA,TRBJ2-5,TRBV6-1,few,CASSTTTETQYF,TGTGCCAGCAGCACAACAACGGAGACCCAGTACTTC
NA,TRBJ2-3,TRBV9,NA,CASSVGVSGSTDTQYF,TGTGCCAGCAGCGTAGGAGTTAGCGGAAGCACAGATACGCAGTATTTT
TRBD2,TRBJ2-1,TRBV7-2,once,CASSLLAANSYNEQFF,TGTGCCAGCAGCTTACTAGCGGCCAACTCCTACAATGAGCAGTTCTTC
NA,TRBJ2-7,TRBV7-2,NA,CASSLGAGQYF,TGTGCTAGCAGCTTAGGGGCGGGCCAGTACTTC
TRBD1,TRBJ1-4,TRBV28,NA,CASSSSTGPNEKLFF,TGTGCCAGCAGTTCCTCGACAGGGCCGAATGAAAAACTGTTTTTT
NA,TRBJ2-1,TRBV25-1,NA,CASSESVNEQFF,TGTGCCAGCAGTGAATCTGTCAATGAGCAGTTCTTC
NA,TRBJ2-7,TRBV20-1,NA,CSAQASYEQYF,TGCAGTGCGCAAGCGTCCTACGAGCAGTACTTT
TRBD1,TRBJ1-5,TRBV7-2,NA,CASSQRQGIQPQHF,TGTGCCAGCAGCCAAAGACAGGGGATTCAGCCCCAGCATTTT
TRBD1,TRBJ2-1,TRBV9,NA,CASSPDRVKSNEQFF,TGTGCCAGCAGCCCTGACAGGGTAAAGTCCAATGAGCAGTTCTTC
NA,TRBJ1-4,TRBV28,NA,CASSLLGGANEKLFF,TGTGCCAGCAGTTTATTGGGGGGAGCTAATGAAAAACTGTTTTTT
TRBD2,TRBJ2-7,TRBV4-2,NA,CASSSGLAGSYEQYF,TGTGCCAGCAGCTCGGGACTAGCGGGTTCCTACGAGCAGTACTTC
TRBD2,TRBJ2-2,TRBV19,NA,CASSPGLAGSTGVTGELFF,TGTGCCAGTAGTCCGGGACTAGCGGGAAGTACCGGTGTCACCGGGGAGCTGTTTTTT
NA,TRBJ2-1,TRBV7-2,NA,CASSLGRGEQFF,TGTGCCAGCAGCTTAGGCAGGGGTGAGCAGTTCTTC
TRBD1,TRBJ2-7,TRBV11-2,NA,CASSAGTGGIEQYF,TGTGCCAGCAGCGCCGGGACAGGGGGCATCGAGCAGTACTTC
TRBD1,TRBJ2-2,TRBV14,NA,CASSRGQGMGTGELFF,TGTGCCAGCAGCCGCGGACAGGGAATGGGCACCGGGGAGCTGTTTTTT
TRBD1,TRBJ1-2,TRBV30,few,CAWTPGQGGYTF,TGTGCCTGGACCCCCGGACAGGGCGGCTACACCTTC
TRBD1,TRBJ1-2,TRBV11-2,NA,CASSMGQGSANF,TGTGCCAGCAGCATGGGACAGGGGTCGGCTAACTTC
NA,TRBJ2-1,TRBV4-1,medium-sized,CASSQEEDYNEQFF,TGCGCCAGCAGCCAAGAAGAGGACTACAATGAGCAGTTCTTC
NA,TRBJ2-3,TRBV7-2,NA,CASSLVGGGGGGTQYF,TGTGCCAGCAGCTTAGTAGGCGGAGGGGGCGGTGGTACGCAGTATTTT
TRBD2,TRBJ2-3,TRBV4-1,few,CASSQEGSGRGDTQYF,TGCGCCAGCAGCCAAGAGGGTAGCGGGAGAGGAGATACGCAGTATTTT
NA,TRBJ2-7,TRBV4-3,NA,CASSQAANSGQSYEQYF,TGCGCCAGCAGCCAAGCCGCCAATAGCGGACAATCCTACGAGCAGTACTTC